This T cell receptor beta chain is drawn from a study of control samples from healthy donors and cancer patients. CDR1 is SNHLY and CDR2 is FYNNEI in the germline V gene. V dropped 6 bases and J dropped 3 bases, with 17 bases sitting between them. The length of the CDR3 is 15 residues. The table came from immunoSEQ multiplex PCR; TCRdb's copy has only in-frame clones and leaves some out. The sample holds 130,000 or so clones; 80% to 95% are singletons and the top ten take 5.5%. This receptor was obtained from a man aged 18 to 29 in good health. The specimen was blood. V and J are TRBV2 and TRBJ1-2; TRBD1 is a possible D gene (5 bases). The CDR3 DNA follows: TGTGCCAGCAGCCCGCCCCCTGACAGCCACTATGGCTACACCTTC. The encoded protein is CASSPPPDSHYGYTF.